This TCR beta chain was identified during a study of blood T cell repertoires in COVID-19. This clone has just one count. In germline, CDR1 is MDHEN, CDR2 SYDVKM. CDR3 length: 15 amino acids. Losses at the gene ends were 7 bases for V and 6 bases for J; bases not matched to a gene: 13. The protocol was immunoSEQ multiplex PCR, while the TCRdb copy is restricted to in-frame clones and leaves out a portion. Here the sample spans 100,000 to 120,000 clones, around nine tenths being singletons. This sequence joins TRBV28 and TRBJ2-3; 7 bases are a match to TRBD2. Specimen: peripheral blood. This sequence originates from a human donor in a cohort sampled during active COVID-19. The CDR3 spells CASNLADPKWDTQYF. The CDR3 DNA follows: TGTGCCAGCAACCTAGCGGACCCCAAGTGGGATACGCAGTATTTT.